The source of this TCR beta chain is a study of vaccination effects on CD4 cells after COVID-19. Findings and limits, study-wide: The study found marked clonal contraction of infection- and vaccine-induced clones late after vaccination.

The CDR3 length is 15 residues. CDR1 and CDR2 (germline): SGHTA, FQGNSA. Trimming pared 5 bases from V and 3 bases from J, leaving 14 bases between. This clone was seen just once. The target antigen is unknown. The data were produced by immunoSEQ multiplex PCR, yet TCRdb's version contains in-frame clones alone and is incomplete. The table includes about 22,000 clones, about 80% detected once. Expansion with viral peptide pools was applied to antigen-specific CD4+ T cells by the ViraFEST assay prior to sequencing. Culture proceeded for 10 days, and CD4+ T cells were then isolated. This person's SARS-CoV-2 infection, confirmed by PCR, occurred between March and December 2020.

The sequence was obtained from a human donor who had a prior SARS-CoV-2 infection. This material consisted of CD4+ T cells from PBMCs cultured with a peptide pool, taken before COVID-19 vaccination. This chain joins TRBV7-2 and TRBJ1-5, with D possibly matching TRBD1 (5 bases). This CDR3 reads CASSPWGLSNQPQHF. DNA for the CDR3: TGTGCCAGCAGCCCCTGGGGACTCTCCAATCAGCCCCAGCATTTT.